Shown below are 19 T cell receptor beta chains from a single sample sequenced in a study of Graves' ophthalmopathy and Graves' hyperthyroidism. Beta-chain TCR CDR3 regions were amplified from RNA transcripts. Second-round multiplex PCR came after a first-round RT-PCR that employed HTBI primers. From the multiplex PCR reads, TCRdb called clonotypes with MiXCR, one entry per CDR3 protein. The repertoire holds about 740,000 distinct CDR3 sequences, with 40% as singletons. Sequencing was performed on peripheral blood. All receptors come from an adult man with Graves' ophthalmopathy.

Worth noting for this clonotype: One end of the junction varies from germline; a read error may be responsible. V usage is TRBV7-2 and J usage is TRBJ1-6, with D unresolved. The CDR3 has 15 amino acids. CDR1 and CDR2 from the germline V gene are SGHTA and FQGNSA. The CDR3 sequence: CASCLDTAYNSPLHF. Here the CDR3 DNA reads TGTGCCAGCTGCTTAGATACAGCATATAATTCACCCCTCCACTTC.

The chain combines TRBV24-1 with TRBJ1-5; 9 bases fit TRBD1. The CDR3 consists of 15 residues. Germline values: CDR1 KGHDR, CDR2 SFDVKD. V dropped 4 bases and J dropped 5; count of bases not matched to a gene: 5. The CDR3 DNA sequence: TGTGCCACCAGTGAAGCGCGGACAGGGGATCAGCCCCAGCATTTT. Translating gives CATSEARTGDQPQHF.

This clonotype was seen a few times. This rearrangement joins TRBV30 to TRBJ2-7; the match to TRBD2 covers 9 bases. The germline V gene encodes CDR1 GTSNPN and CDR2 SVGIG (reference sequence). This CDR3 spans 13 amino acids. J was trimmed by 7 bases and V by 5 bases; bases with no gene match: 9. The CDR3 DNA reads TGTGCCTGGGGAATAGCGGGAGTAGGGGAGCAGTACTTC. Amino acids: CAWGIAGVGEQYF. Together with reference TRBV30 and TRBJ2-7, the CDR3 gives the full variable domain: SQTIHQWPATLVQPVGSPLSLECTVEGTSNPNLYWYRQAAGRGLQLLFYSVGIGQISSEVPQNLSASRPQDRQFILSSKKLLLSDSGFYLCAWGIAGVGEQYFGPGTRLTVT.

This clonotype was detected only a few times. The rearrangement links TRBV2 to TRBJ1-6; weak D call: TRBD1 (6 bases). Germline CDR1 is SNHLY and CDR2 is FYNNEI. This CDR3 is 16 amino acids long. V dropped 5 bases and J dropped 2 bases, with 13 bases sitting between them. The DNA for the CDR3 is TGTGCCAGCAGTTATAGGGCAGGGGCCTATAATTCACCCCTCCACTTT. Amino acid sequence: CASSYRAGAYNSPLHF.

This clonotype was detected ten times or more. The chain is built from TRBV7-3 and TRBJ2-2; D is unclear. The CDR3 is made up of 13 amino acids. CDR1 and CDR2 (germline): SGHTA, FQGTGA. The V and J ends lost 4 bases and 4 bases respectively, with 7 bases between them. CDR3 DNA sequence: TGTGCCAGCAGCTCTAAGGCCACCGGGGAGCTGTTTTTT. Amino acids: CASSSKATGELFF.

There are many counts of this clonotype. The chain is built from TRBV10-3 and TRBJ2-2; no reliable D call. Germline V CDR1 and CDR2: ENHRY, SYGVKD. The CDR3 is 11 residues long. Trimming removed 2 bases at V and 6 bases at J, with 1 base between. This CDR3 is CAISEPGELFF. Here the CDR3 DNA reads TGTGCCATCAGTGAGCCCGGGGAGCTGTTTTTT.

This clonotype was found many times. The V call is TRBV14, the J call TRBJ1-2; D is undetermined. Germline CDR1 reads SGHDN; CDR2 reads FVKESK. This CDR3 has 14 residues. Trimming removed 1 base at V and 2 bases at J, with 8 bases between. For the CDR3, the DNA is TGTGCCAGCAGCCAAGCCGGAGACAACTATGGCTACACCTTC. Encoded protein: CASSQAGDNYGYTF.

This clonotype was counted a few times. CDR3: CASSLVGGSSETQYF. CDR3 in DNA: TGTGCCAGCAGCTTAGTAGGGGGGTCGAGTGAGACCCAGTACTTC. The chain has TRBV7-2 and TRBJ2-5; D is possibly TRBD1 or TRBD2 (6 bases each). The V gene lost 1 base and the J gene lost 5 bases, with 14 bases spanning the gap. Germline CDR1 SGHTA, CDR2 FQGNSA. The CDR3 is 15 amino acids.

The rearrangement joins TRBV15 to TRBJ1-2, with D perhaps matching TRBD1 (5 bases). The CDR3 runs 14 residues. Germline V CDR1 and CDR2: LNHNV, YYDKDF (reference sequence). Trimming left V 3 bases short and J 1 base short, with 9 bases between. This CDR3 is CATSSPTVNYGYTF. As DNA, the CDR3 is TGTGCCACCAGCAGCCCGACAGTTAACTATGGCTACACCTTC.

This clonotype was detected ten times or more. The chain combines TRBV24-1 with TRBJ1-5; 7 positions match TRBD1. With 4 bases clipped from V and 6 bases from J, the junction kept 2 bases outside the gene matches. The germline V gene has CDR1 KGHDR and CDR2 SFDVKD. The CDR3 is 13 residues long. The CDR3 loop reads CATSEAGGQPQHF. In DNA, the CDR3 is TGTGCCACCAGTGAGGCAGGGGGTCAGCCCCAGCATTTT.

The V call is TRBV29-1, the J call TRBJ2-5, with 10 nucleotides matching TRBD1. The length of the CDR3 is 14 residues. V dropped 6 bases and J dropped 4; count of bases not matched to a gene: 8. The V gene's germline CDR1 is SQVTM and CDR2 ANQGSEA. In DNA form, the CDR3 reads TGCAGCGTGGATGGACAGGGGGTAGGAGAGACCCAGTACTTC. Amino acid sequence: CSVDGQGVGETQYF.

Remarks on this clonotype: The junction and the germline gene differ at one end; a read error may be behind it. This chain joins TRBV5-1 and TRBJ2-5; TRBD2 agrees at 7 bases. The CDR3 covers 15 residues. Germline-derived CDR1 and CDR2 are SGHRS and YFSETQ. The CDR3 protein is CASSLGLAEEETQYF. CDR3 coding DNA: TGTGCCAGCAGCTTGGGTCTAGCGGAAGAAGAGACCCAGTACTTC.

CDR3 protein: CASSSYGGYEQYF. For the CDR3, the DNA is TGTGCCAGCAGTAGTTATGGGGGGTACGAGCAGTACTTC. The chain is built from TRBV7-8 and TRBJ2-7; D might be TRBD2 (6 bases). The CDR3 extends over 13 amino acids. CDR1 is SGHVS, CDR2 FQNEAQ, per germline. V was trimmed by 6 bases and J by 4 bases, leaving 13 bases between them.

A remark on this clonotype: Possible read error: a much larger clone is one base away. The genes are TRBV7-9 and TRBJ2-7, with D perhaps matching TRBD1 or TRBD2 (5 bases each). The germline gives CDR1 SEHNR, CDR2 FQNEAQ (reference sequence). This CDR3 spans 13 amino acids. V was pared by 5 bases and J by 6 bases, with 14 bases between. Here the CDR3 DNA reads TGTGCCAGCAGCGCAGGGAGAGTCACCGAGCAGTACTTC. It yields the protein CASSAGRVTEQYF.

The sample holds a few counts of this clonotype. The chain uses TRBV5-6 and TRBJ2-7; D may be TRBD1 (6 bases). V lost 4 bases, J lost 2 bases, and 13 bases lay in between. The V gene's germline CDR1 is SGHDT and CDR2 YYEEEE. The CDR3 spans 14 residues. The CDR3 is CASSQERTAYEQYF. CDR3 bases: TGTGCCAGCAGCCAAGAGCGGACAGCCTACGAGCAGTACTTC.

There are many counts of this clonotype. The V and J genes are TRBV10-2 and TRBJ2-6; D tentatively fits TRBD1 or TRBD2 (5 bases each). V lost 7 bases to trimming and J lost 4 bases, with 17 bases between them. CDR1 and CDR2 (germline): WSHSY, SAAADI. CDR3 length: 16 residues. As DNA, the CDR3 is TGCGCCAGCACTGCCGGGCAGGGCGGGGGGGCCAACGTCCTGACTTTC. Translation gives CASTAGQGGGANVLTF.

V and J are TRBV10-1 and TRBJ2-1; no definite D call. Germline CDR1 reads WNHNN; CDR2 reads SYGVQD (reference sequence). Trimming removed 7 bases at V and 10 bases at J, with 8 bases between. The CDR3 extends over 10 amino acids. This chain's CDR3 is CASNGTEQFF. The CDR3 DNA reads as TGCGCCAGCAACGGAACAGAGCAGTTCTTC.

This chain uses TRBV29-1 with TRBJ2-5, with D possibly TRBD1 on 6 matching bases. CDR3 length: 13 amino acids. In germline, CDR1 is SQVTM, CDR2 ANQGSEA. The DNA for the CDR3 is TGCAGTTCTCTACAGGGCCTACAAGAGACCCAGTACTTC. It translates to CSSLQGLQETQYF.

In the case of this clonotype: The junction and the germline gene differ at one end; a read error may be behind it. The V gene is TRBV24-1, the J gene TRBJ1-5; 8 bases line up with TRBD1. This CDR3 region has 15 residues. Germline V gene sequence: CDR1 KGHDR, CDR2 SFDVKD. This CDR3 is CASSFPRGPGQPQHF. Written as DNA, the CDR3 is TGTGCCAGCAGTTTCCCCAGGGGGCCGGGTCAGCCCCAGCATTTT.